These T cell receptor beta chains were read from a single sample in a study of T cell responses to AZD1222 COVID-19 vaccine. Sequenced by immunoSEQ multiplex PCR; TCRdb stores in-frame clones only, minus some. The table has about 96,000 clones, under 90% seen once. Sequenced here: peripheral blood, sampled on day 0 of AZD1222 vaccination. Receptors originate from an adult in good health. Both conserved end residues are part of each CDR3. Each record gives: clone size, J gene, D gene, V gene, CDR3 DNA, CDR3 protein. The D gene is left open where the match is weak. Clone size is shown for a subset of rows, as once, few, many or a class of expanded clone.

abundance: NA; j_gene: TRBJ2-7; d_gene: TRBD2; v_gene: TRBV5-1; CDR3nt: TGCGCCAGCAGCTTGTCTCCAGCGGGAGAATACTACGAGCAGTACTTC; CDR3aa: CASSLSPAGEYYEQYF
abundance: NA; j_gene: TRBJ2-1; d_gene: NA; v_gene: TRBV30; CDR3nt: TGTGCCTCGAGGATTTTAGGACAACAGTTCTTC; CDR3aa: CASRILGQQFF
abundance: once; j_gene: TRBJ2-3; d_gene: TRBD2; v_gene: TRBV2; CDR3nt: TGTGCCAGCGAAAGGATAGCGGGAAGCACAGATACGCAGTATTTT; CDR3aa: CASERIAGSTDTQYF
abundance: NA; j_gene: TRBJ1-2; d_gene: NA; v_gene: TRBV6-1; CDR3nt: TGTGCCAGCAGTGAAGCGGCGGGGTTTGGCTACACCTTC; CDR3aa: CASSEAAGFGYTF
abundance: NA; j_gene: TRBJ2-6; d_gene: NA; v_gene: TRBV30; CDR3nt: TGTGCCTGGGACAGATCTGGGGCCAACGTCCTGACTTTC; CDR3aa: CAWDRSGANVLTF
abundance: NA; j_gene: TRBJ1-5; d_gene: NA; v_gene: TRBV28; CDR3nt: TGTGCCAGCAGTTCCTCTAACCCAGGGGTTAGCAATCAGCCCCAGCATTTT; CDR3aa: CASSSSNPGVSNQPQHF
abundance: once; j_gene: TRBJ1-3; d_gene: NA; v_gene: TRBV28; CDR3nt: TGTGCCAGCAGTTTATTCTCCGGGACGTACTCTGGAAACACCATATATTTT; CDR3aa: CASSLFSGTYSGNTIYF
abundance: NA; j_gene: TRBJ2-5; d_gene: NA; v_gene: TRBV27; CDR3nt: TGTGCCAGCAGCCGGGGACTGCAAGAGACCCAGTACTTC; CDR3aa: CASSRGLQETQYF
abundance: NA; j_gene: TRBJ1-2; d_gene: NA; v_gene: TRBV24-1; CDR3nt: TGTGCCACCAGTGATCGGAACCTAAGGGGCAACTATGGCTACACCTTC; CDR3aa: CATSDRNLRGNYGYTF
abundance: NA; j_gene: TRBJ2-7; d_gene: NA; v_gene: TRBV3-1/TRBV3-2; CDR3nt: TGTGCCAGCAGCCAAGTCAGTTCGAGGGAGCAGTACTTC; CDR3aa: CASSQVSSREQYF
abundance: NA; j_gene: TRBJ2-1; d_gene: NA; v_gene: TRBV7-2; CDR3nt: TGTGCCAGCAGCCCTAGGAGGGACTACAATGAGCAGTTCTTC; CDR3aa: CASSPRRDYNEQFF
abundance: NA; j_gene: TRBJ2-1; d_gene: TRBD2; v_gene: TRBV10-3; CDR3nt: TGTGCCATCAGAGCGGGGCAAGGGAATGAGCAGTTCTTC; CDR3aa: CAIRAGQGNEQFF
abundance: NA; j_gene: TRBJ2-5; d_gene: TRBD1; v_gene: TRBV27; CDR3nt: TGTGCCAGCAGTTTATCGGACAGGGTAGGGGAGACCCAGTACTTC; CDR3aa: CASSLSDRVGETQYF
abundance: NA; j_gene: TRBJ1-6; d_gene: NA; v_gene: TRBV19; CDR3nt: TGTGCCAGTAGAAGGGCAGGGAGCTCCTATAATTCACCCCTCCACTTT; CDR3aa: CASRRAGSSYNSPLHF
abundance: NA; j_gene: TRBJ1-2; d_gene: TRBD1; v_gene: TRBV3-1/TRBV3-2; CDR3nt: TGTGCCAGCAGGGTGTTGCGCGTAGGGGGCGAATATAACTATGGCTACACCTTC; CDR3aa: CASRVLRVGGEYNYGYTF
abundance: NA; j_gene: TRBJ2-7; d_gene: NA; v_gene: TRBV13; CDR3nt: TGTGCCAGCAGCTTCCCCGGGGCTCGGCGCGAGCAGTACTTC; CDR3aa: CASSFPGARREQYF
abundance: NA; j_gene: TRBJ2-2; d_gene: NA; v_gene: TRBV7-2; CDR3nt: TGTGCCAGCAACCCTCTTACCTCGATGATCAGCGGGGAGCTGTTTTTT; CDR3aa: CASNPLTSMISGELFF
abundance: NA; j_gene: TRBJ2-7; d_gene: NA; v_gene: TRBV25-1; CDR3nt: TGTGCCAGCAGTGATCAAGGACCGACCTACGAGCAGTACTTC; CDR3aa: CASSDQGPTYEQYF
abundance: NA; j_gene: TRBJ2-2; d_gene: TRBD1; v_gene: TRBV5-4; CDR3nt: TGTGCCAGCAGCTTGGGACAGGGGGCTTTGGTCGGGGAGCTGTTTTTT; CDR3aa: CASSLGQGALVGELFF